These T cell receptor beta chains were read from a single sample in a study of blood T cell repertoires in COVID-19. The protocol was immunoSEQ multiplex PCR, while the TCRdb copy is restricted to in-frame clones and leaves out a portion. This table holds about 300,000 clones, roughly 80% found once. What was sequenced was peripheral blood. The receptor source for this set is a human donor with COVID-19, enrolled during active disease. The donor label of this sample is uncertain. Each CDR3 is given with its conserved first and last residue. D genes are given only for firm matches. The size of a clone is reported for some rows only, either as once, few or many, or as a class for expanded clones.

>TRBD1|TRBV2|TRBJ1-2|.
TGTGCCAGCAGCAACAGGGGGGGTGGATATGGCTACACCTTC
CASSNRGGGYGYTF
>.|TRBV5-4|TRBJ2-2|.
TGTGCCAGCAGCTTAGGTCAGGGGTCCACCGGGGAGCTGTTTTTT
CASSLGQGSTGELFF
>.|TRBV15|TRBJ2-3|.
TGTGCCACCAGCAGTGACTCCCAGCCAGATACGCAGTATTTT
CATSSDSQPDTQYF
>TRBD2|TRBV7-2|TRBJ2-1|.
TGTGCCAGCAGCTTAGCAGCGGGAGCCTACAATGAGCAGTTCTTC
CASSLAAGAYNEQFF
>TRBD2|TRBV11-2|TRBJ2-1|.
TGTGCCAGCAGCTTGTCCGGGACTAGAGACAATGAGCAGTTCTTC
CASSLSGTRDNEQFF
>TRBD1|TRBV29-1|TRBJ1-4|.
TGCAGCGTTGAAACAACAGGGGCCGAAAAACTGTTTTTT
CSVETTGAEKLFF
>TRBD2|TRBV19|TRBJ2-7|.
TGTGCCACCCGAGTAGCGGGAAGTGGCGAGCAGTACTTC
CATRVAGSGEQYF
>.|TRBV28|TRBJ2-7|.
TGTGCCAGCAGTTTTCGGGGGGCAGGGTCCTACGAGCAGTACTTC
CASSFRGAGSYEQYF
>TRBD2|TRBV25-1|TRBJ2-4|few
TGTGCCAGCAGTGAATGGGGGGGAGGCATTCAGTACTTC
CASSEWGGGIQYF
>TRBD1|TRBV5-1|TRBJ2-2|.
TGCGCCAGCAGCTTACGACAGGGATCCACCGGGGAGCTGTTTTTT
CASSLRQGSTGELFF